These T cell receptor beta chains were read from a single sample in a study of T-cell memory formation after mild COVID-19. TCRdb reanalysed the 5' RACE reads using MiXCR and keeps one entry per CDR3 protein. The sample shows about 350,000 distinct CDR3 sequences, approximately 15% of them seen only once. The sequenced sample consisted of PBMCs or a T cell subset sorted from them (not recorded which). These receptors originate from a man between 18 and 29 years old who had mild COVID-19 (a few samples of this study predate the infection). Cell type and time point are not known. Each CDR3 is given without its conserved first and last residue. Each record gives: V gene, J gene, clone size, CDR3 protein. Some rows have no size entry. The others give once, few or many, or a class for an expanded clone.

V: TRBV3-1
J: TRBJ2-1
size: many
CDR3: ASSHRGGASYNEQF

V: TRBV9
J: TRBJ2-6
size: -
CDR3: ASSVDRGYGANVLT

V: TRBV3-1
J: TRBJ1-6
size: few
CDR3: ASSSQRYSPLH

V: TRBV10-3
J: TRBJ1-1
size: few
CDR3: AISDRDTEAF

V: TRBV5-4
J: TRBJ2-3
size: -
CDR3: ASSFKAGEDTQY

V: TRBV11-2
J: TRBJ2-1
size: -
CDR3: ASSLVSNSYNEQF

V: TRBV7-2
J: TRBJ2-3
size: -
CDR3: ASSLKGTGGDTQY

V: TRBV25-1
J: TRBJ1-2
size: -
CDR3: ASSPSDRATYGYT

V: TRBV5-5
J: TRBJ2-3
size: -
CDR3: ASSLAPDMDTQY

V: TRBV28
J: TRBJ1-5
size: -
CDR3: ASSLGAPGQPQH

V: TRBV7-2
J: TRBJ1-1
size: -
CDR3: ASSLMGQLGGTE

V: TRBV7-6
J: TRBJ2-3
size: few
CDR3: ASSLVVSWADTQY

V: TRBV29-1
J: TRBJ2-2
size: few
CDR3: SGGQNTGELF

V: TRBV5-1
J: TRBJ2-5
size: -
CDR3: ASKFGQTQETQY

V: TRBV20-1
J: TRBJ2-2
size: -
CDR3: SARTTRGGAGNTGELF

V: TRBV4-1
J: TRBJ2-3
size: -
CDR3: ASSQPWGTGPTDTQY

V: TRBV7-9
J: TRBJ1-2
size: -
CDR3: ASSPVLDGYT

V: TRBV7-2
J: TRBJ1-2
size: many
CDR3: ASSPRTSYGYT

V: TRBV11-2
J: TRBJ2-1
size: -
CDR3: ASSLGVRVLREQF

V: TRBV5-1
J: TRBJ2-3
size: many
CDR3: ASTQTGTTDTQY

V: TRBV2
J: TRBJ1-2
size: few
CDR3: ASWGREIANYGYT

V: TRBV21-1
J: TRBJ1-6
size: few
CDR3: ASSKASDRDDNSPLH

V: TRBV20-1
J: TRBJ2-7
size: many
CDR3: SAREPTSLEQY

V: TRBV5-6
J: TRBJ1-2
size: few
CDR3: ASSPGGRRAL

V: TRBV5-1
J: TRBJ2-7
size: many
CDR3: ASSFDRGVTYEQY

V: TRBV10-3
J: TRBJ1-1
size: -
CDR3: AIKSGTGDFAEAF

V: TRBV7-9
J: TRBJ1-1
size: once
CDR3: ASSRTYVPKNTEAF

V: TRBV12-3/TRBV12-4
J: TRBJ2-1
size: -
CDR3: ASSFGNEQF

V: TRBV7-9
J: TRBJ2-7
size: many
CDR3: ASAQTYEQY

V: TRBV5-1
J: TRBJ2-5
size: many
CDR3: ASVDTQGETQY

V: TRBV19
J: TRBJ2-4
size: few
CDR3: ASREGESFQY

V: TRBV7-6
J: TRBJ1-2
size: few
CDR3: ASSLGVPMDRANYGYT

V: TRBV7-9
J: TRBJ2-1
size: few
CDR3: ASSLRTDEIYNEQF

V: TRBV5-1
J: TRBJ2-5
size: few
CDR3: ASSAGLAGGLETQY

V: TRBV14
J: TRBJ2-7
size: many
CDR3: ASSRTDSYEQY

V: TRBV7-3
J: TRBJ2-3
size: -
CDR3: ASSPRDRGDTQY

V: TRBV24-1
J: TRBJ2-5
size: few
CDR3: ATSDSRLVRETQY

V: TRBV14
J: TRBJ2-1
size: few
CDR3: ASSQTGGGGVYNEQF

V: TRBV3-1
J: TRBJ2-1
size: few
CDR3: ASSPWRGHYNEQF

V: TRBV4-2
J: TRBJ2-1
size: few
CDR3: ASSQDLGTRAYNEQF

V: TRBV7-9
J: TRBJ2-1
size: -
CDR3: ASSLELAAVQF

V: TRBV4-3
J: TRBJ2-3
size: -
CDR3: ASSQDPPSGSGTDTQY

V: TRBV20-1
J: TRBJ1-2
size: -
CDR3: SAWTGSYGYT

V: TRBV7-2
J: TRBJ1-1
size: few
CDR3: ASSLPSALNTEAF

V: TRBV28
J: TRBJ2-3
size: -
CDR3: ASSFDTQY

V: TRBV5-1
J: TRBJ2-3
size: -
CDR3: ATYDLGSTDTQY

V: TRBV20-1
J: TRBJ1-1
size: -
CDR3: SARDYSWGEAF

V: TRBV5-1
J: TRBJ2-5
size: many
CDR3: ASSLQGGFQETQY

V: TRBV4-3
J: TRBJ1-1
size: few
CDR3: ASSQDTGRRDTEAF

V: TRBV2
J: TRBJ2-5
size: -
CDR3: ASSEGLAGG

V: TRBV7-2
J: TRBJ1-3
size: -
CDR3: ASSLRGGSGNTIY

V: TRBV6-2/TRBV6-3
J: TRBJ1-5
size: few
CDR3: ASSRQDDSNQPQH